These 27 T cell receptor beta chains came from one sample sequenced in a study of blood T cell repertoires in COVID-19. The table came from immunoSEQ multiplex PCR; TCRdb's copy has only in-frame clones and leaves some out. Of fewer than 250,000 clones detected, more than 75% appear once; the ten largest clones hold approximately 10%. The sample consisted of peripheral blood. These receptor sequences come from a man in his fifties or sixties with COVID-19, enrolled during active disease.

The chain combines TRBV28 with TRBJ1-1, with D possibly matching TRBD1 (5 bases). The ends were cut back, 1 base at V and 4 bases at J, with 16 bases in the middle. CDR1 is MDHEN, CDR2 SYDVKM, per germline. The CDR3 covers 16 residues. The CDR3 region is CASSLYGLGGVTEAFF. The CDR3 coding sequence is TGTGCCAGCAGTTTATACGGTCTGGGAGGGGTCACTGAAGCTTTCTTT.

V gene TRBV27 combines with J gene TRBJ2-7; 7 bases map to TRBD2. Trimming took 6 bases from V and 2 from J; bases not matched to a gene: 13. CDR1 and CDR2 (germline): MNHEY, SMNVEV (reference sequence). The CDR3 has 16 amino acids. In DNA, the CDR3 is TGTGCCAGCAGCCCCTATCTCCAGCGGGACGCCTACGAGCAGTACTTC. This codes for CASSPYLQRDAYEQYF.

The chain uses TRBV11-2 and TRBJ2-7, with 8 bases lining up with TRBD1. Looked up from germline, CDR1 is SGHAT and CDR2 is FQNNGV. The V segment lost 4 bases and the J segment 7 bases; nucleotides outside the gene matches: 12. This CDR3 is 15 amino acids long. CDR3 residues: CASSSGQAVGYEQYF. CDR3 coding DNA: TGTGCCAGCAGCTCGGGACAGGCTGTTGGGTATGAGCAGTACTTC.

This chain uses TRBV5-3 with TRBJ2-7; D is undetermined. Being an ORF, TRBV5-3 has a function that is uncertain. This CDR3 is 16 amino acids long. V was trimmed by 1 base and J by 4 bases, leaving 18 bases between them. CDR3 coding DNA: TGTGCCAGAAGCTTGAGTTTAGTCCTTAAAACTTACGAGCAGTACTTC. It is translated as CARSLSLVLKTYEQYF.

V is TRBV6-5 and J is TRBJ1-1, with 8 bases aligning to TRBD1. J gave up 4 bases and V 4 bases, and 5 bases lay outside the gene matches. The CDR3 consists of 14 residues. Looked up from germline, CDR1 is MNHEY and CDR2 is SVGAGI. The CDR3 spells CASSSYRGATEAFF. As DNA, the CDR3 is TGTGCCAGCAGTTCCTACAGGGGGGCCACTGAAGCTTTCTTT.

This chain joins TRBV9 and TRBJ1-5; D is unclear. Germline V gene lookup returns CDR1 SGDLS and CDR2 YYNGEE. V was cut by 0 bases and J by 0 bases, with 4 bases left in between. The CDR3 has 14 residues. CDR3 nucleotides: TGTGCCAGCAGCGTAGGCAGTAGCAATCAGCCCCAGCATTTT. Translation: CASSVGSSNQPQHF.

The V call is TRBV18, the J call TRBJ2-7; D remains unclear. With 1 base removed from V and 3 bases from J, the gap between germline ends came to 10 bases. The CDR3 has 14 residues. Germline-derived CDR1 and CDR2 are KGHSH and LQKENI. The CDR3 coding sequence is TGTGCCAGCTCACCACGAGCACTGATCTACGAGCAGTACTTC. The encoded protein is CASSPRALIYEQYF.

In this sample, this clone turned up once. The gene calls are TRBV9 and TRBJ2-7, with 8 positions matching TRBD1. The trim removed 4 bases at V and 0 bases at J, leaving 6 bases unmatched. The CDR3 covers 15 residues. The V gene's germline CDR1 is SGDLS and CDR2 YYNGEE. CDR3 DNA: TGTGCCAGCAGCCTCGGACAGGGTTCCTCCTACGAGCAGTACTTC. Translated: CASSLGQGSSYEQYF. The full variable domain, with the rest looked up from reference TRBV9 and TRBJ2-7, is DSGVTQTPKHLITATGQRVTLRCSPRSGDLSVYWYQQSLDQGLQFLIQYYNGEERAKGNILERFSAQQFPDLHSELNLSSLELGDSALYFCASSLGQGSSYEQYFGPGTRLTVT.

This clone appeared once. The chain joins TRBV29-1 to TRBJ2-1; TRBD2 might be the D (6 bases). The V gene's germline CDR1 is SQVTM and CDR2 ANQGSEA. The CDR3 runs 12 residues. The CDR3, as DNA: TGCAGGATCGGAGGGAAGGGCAATGAGCAGTTCTTC. Residues: CRIGGKGNEQFF.

J is TRBJ1-1 and V is TRBV27; 7 positions match TRBD1. The CDR3 runs 16 residues. The J segment lost 4 bases and the V segment lost 2 bases, leaving 10 bases of the junction unmatched. Germline V lookup: CDR1 MNHEY, CDR2 SMNVEV (reference sequence). CDR3 sequence reads: CASSLPTGAPGTEAFF. The CDR3, as DNA: TGTGCCAGCAGTTTACCCACAGGGGCCCCGGGCACTGAAGCTTTCTTT.

This clone was counted a single time. The chain combines TRBV6-4 with TRBJ2-5, with D perhaps TRBD2 (6 bases). The V end lost 2 bases, the J end lost 5 bases, and 21 bases lay between the germline ends. Germline values: CDR1 MRHNA, CDR2 SNTAGT. The CDR3 is 17 residues long. CDR3: CASSDLQRGLSWETQYF. CDR3 in DNA: TGTGCCAGCAGTGACCTACAACGGGGGTTGTCGTGGGAGACCCAGTACTTC.

This clone showed up just once. This sequence joins TRBV19 and TRBJ1-5, with TRBD1 identical over 7 bases. Looked up from germline, CDR1 is LNHDA and CDR2 is SQIVND (reference sequence). This CDR3 is 16 amino acids long. V shed 5 bases and J 3 bases; nucleotides not matched to a gene: 10. DNA for the CDR3: TGTGCCAGTAGTCCCCGACAGGGAGATATCAATCAGCCCCAGCATTTT. Translating it yields CASSPRQGDINQPQHF.

Only a few counts were recorded for this clone. CDR3 region: CASSESGVAEAFF. The CDR3 region has the DNA TGCGCCAGCAGTGAGTCAGGGGTCGCTGAAGCTTTCTTT. This chain uses TRBV10-1 with TRBJ1-1, with D tentatively TRBD1 (5 bases). This CDR3 contains 13 residues. The V end lost 0 bases, the J end lost 6 bases, and 8 bases lay between the germline ends. Germline V gene lookup returns CDR1 WNHNN and CDR2 SYGVQD (reference sequence).

CDR3 residues: CASTLDRGRTHQPQHF. The CDR3 nucleotides read TGTGCCAGTACCTTGGACAGGGGGCGGACCCATCAGCCCCAGCATTTT. This chain joins TRBV19 and TRBJ1-5, with 11 bases matching TRBD1. J was trimmed by 5 bases and V by 7 bases; bases with no gene match: 10. CDR1 LNHDA and CDR2 SQIVND come from the germline V gene (reference sequence). The CDR3 has 16 amino acids.

This sequence joins TRBV5-1 and TRBJ2-5; 8 bases match TRBD1. Germline values: CDR1 SGHRS, CDR2 YFSETQ. CDR3 length: 14 residues. V dropped 5 bases and J dropped 4; count of bases not matched to a gene: 7. The CDR3 region has the DNA TGCGCCAGCAGAGGTCAGGGGGCGTCAGAGACCCAGTACTTC. Translated: CASRGQGASETQYF.

The CDR3 nucleotides are TGTGCCAGCAGCCAAGGACAGGGGGCGGGCGCGACCCAGTACTTC. This sequence encodes CASSQGQGAGATQYF. This chain joins TRBV5-8 and TRBJ2-5, with 11 bases fitting TRBD1. CDR1 and CDR2 from the germline V gene are SGHTS and YDEGEE. This CDR3 spans 15 amino acids. V trimming: 4 bases; J trimming: 7 bases; junction bases outside the gene matches: 9.

This clone came up once. The chain is built from TRBV7-9 and TRBJ2-7; 9 bases match TRBD1. From germline, CDR1 is SEHNR and CDR2 FQNEAQ (reference sequence). V shed 3 bases and J 5 bases; nucleotides not matched to a gene: 8. The CDR3 is 15 amino acids. For the CDR3, the DNA is TGTGCCAGCAGCTTTCTGACAGGGGGAGGCGACGAGCAGTACTTC. Translating it yields CASSFLTGGGDEQYF.

The CDR3 DNA sequence: TGTGCCAGTAGTAGGGCAGGGGGCGCCCAAACCTACGAGCAGTACTTC. Protein sequence: CASSRAGGAQTYEQYF. This sequence joins TRBV19 and TRBJ2-7, with TRBD1 matching over 8 bases. The ends lost 4 bases at V and 2 bases at J; junction bases unmatched: 10. This CDR3 contains 16 residues. In germline, CDR1 is LNHDA, CDR2 SQIVND (reference sequence).

The rearrangement links TRBV21-1 to TRBJ1-1; no DNA check was done on the table's D call, TRBD1. TRBV21-1 is marked as a pseudogene. The CDR3 loop spans 15 amino acids. The CDR3 coding sequence is TGTGCCAGCAGCAAAGCCTTGACAGGGGTCACTGAAGCTTTCTTT. Residues: CASSKALTGVTEAFF.

The J gene is TRBJ1-2, the V gene TRBV9; D gene uncertain. V was clipped by 4 bases and J by 3 bases, with 7 bases between them. CDR1 SGDLS and CDR2 YYNGEE come from the germline V gene. The CDR3 has 12 amino acids. CDR3 region: CASSFNHYGYTF. The DNA of the CDR3 is TGTGCCAGCAGCTTTAATCACTATGGCTACACCTTC.

This clone showed up just once. The chain couples TRBV5-8 to TRBJ2-5, with a weak D call TRBD2 (7 bases). CDR1 is SGHTS, CDR2 YDEGEE, per germline. CDR3 length: 15 amino acids. V lost 4 bases and J lost 5, with 18 bases in between. The DNA for the CDR3 is TGTGCCAGCAGCCAATTATCGGGGGGCAGGGAGACCCAGTACTTC. Protein: CASSQLSGGRETQYF. The variable domain in full, with the rest retrieved from reference TRBV5-8 and TRBJ2-5, is EAGVTQSPTHLIKTRGQQATLRCSPISGHTSVYWYQQALGLGLQFLLWYDEGEERNRGNFPPRFSGRQFPNYSSELNVNALELEDSALYLCASSQLSGGRETQYFGPGTRLLVL.

The CDR3 bases are TGTGCCAGCAGCGTAGGACAGTATAATTCACCCCTCCACTTT. Protein product: CASSVGQYNSPLHF. The chain has TRBV9 and TRBJ1-6, with D possibly TRBD1 on 5 matching bases. CDR3 length: 14 amino acids. CDR1 is SGDLS and CDR2 is YYNGEE in the germline V gene. Trimming removed 0 bases at V and 4 bases at J, with 5 bases between.

The rearrangement uses TRBV19 and TRBJ1-5; 8 bases line up with TRBD1. The V gene end was trimmed by 4 bases and the J gene end by 1 base; junction bases not matched to a gene: 3. The CDR3 sequence is 15 residues long. CDR1 is LNHDA and CDR2 is SQIVND in the germline V gene (reference sequence). CDR3 DNA: TGTGCCAGTAGTACACAGGGGGTAAGCAATCAGCCCCAGCATTTT. It encodes CASSTQGVSNQPQHF.

The chain has TRBV7-9 and TRBJ2-3, with 7 positions matching TRBD2. The CDR3 runs 13 residues. The germline V gene encodes CDR1 SEHNR and CDR2 FQNEAQ (reference sequence). V lost 8 bases and J lost 6; bases outside the gene matches: 8. CDR3 nucleotide sequence: TGTGCCAGCGGGGCGGGAGCAGTCGATACGCAGTATTTT. The encoded protein is CASGAGAVDTQYF.

The rearrangement links TRBV5-6 to TRBJ1-2; 11 nucleotides align to TRBD1. Germline CDR1 reads SGHDT; CDR2 reads YYEEEE. The CDR3 runs to 15 residues. The junction had 7 bases not matched to a gene; V was cut back by 4 bases and J by 5 bases. The CDR3 DNA reads TGTGCCAGCAGCCGCCTGGACAGGGGGCTATATGGCTACACCTTC. Encoded protein: CASSRLDRGLYGYTF.

The chain recombines TRBV7-3 with TRBJ2-5; 11 bases fit TRBD2. V was clipped by 1 base and J by 4 bases; unmatched bases: 11. This CDR3 has 18 amino acids. The germline V gene encodes CDR1 SGHTA and CDR2 FQGTGA. The CDR3 nucleotides read TGTGCCAGCAGCTTAAGGGGGACTAGCGGAATGACGGGAGAGACCCAGTACTTC. Translating gives CASSLRGTSGMTGETQYF. Full variable domain (outside the CDR3, taken from reference TRBV7-3 and TRBJ2-5): GAGVSQTPSNKVTEKGKYVELRCDPISGHTALYWYRQSLGQGPEFLIYFQGTGAADDSGLPNDRFFAVRPEGSVSTLKIQRTERGDSAVYLCASSLRGTSGMTGETQYFGPGTRLLVL.

Of note for this clone: No DNA is shown, since the ends of the CDR3 on it are uncertain; the CDR3 is the one TCRdb lists. This chain uses TRBV30 with TRBJ2-7; the table calls TRBD2, which could not be checked here. The CDR3 has 13 amino acids, counting both end residues. Germline V CDR1 and CDR2: GTSNPN, SVGIG (reference sequence). The CDR3 region is CAWSVRRAYEQYF.